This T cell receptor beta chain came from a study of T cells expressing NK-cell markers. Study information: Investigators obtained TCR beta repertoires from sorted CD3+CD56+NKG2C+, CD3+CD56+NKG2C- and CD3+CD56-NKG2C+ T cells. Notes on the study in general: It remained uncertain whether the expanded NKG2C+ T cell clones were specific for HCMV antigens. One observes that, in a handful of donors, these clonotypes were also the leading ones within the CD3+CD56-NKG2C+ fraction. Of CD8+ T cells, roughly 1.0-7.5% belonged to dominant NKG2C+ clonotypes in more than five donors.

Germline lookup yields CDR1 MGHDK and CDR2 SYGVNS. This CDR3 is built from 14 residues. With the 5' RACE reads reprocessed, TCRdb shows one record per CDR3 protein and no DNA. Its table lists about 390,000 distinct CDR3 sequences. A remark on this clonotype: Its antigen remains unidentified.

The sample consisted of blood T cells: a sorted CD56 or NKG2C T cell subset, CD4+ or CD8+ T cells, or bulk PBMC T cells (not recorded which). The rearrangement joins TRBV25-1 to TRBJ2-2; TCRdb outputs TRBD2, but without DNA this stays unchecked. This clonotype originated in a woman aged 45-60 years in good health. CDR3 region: CASAGLLNTGELFF.